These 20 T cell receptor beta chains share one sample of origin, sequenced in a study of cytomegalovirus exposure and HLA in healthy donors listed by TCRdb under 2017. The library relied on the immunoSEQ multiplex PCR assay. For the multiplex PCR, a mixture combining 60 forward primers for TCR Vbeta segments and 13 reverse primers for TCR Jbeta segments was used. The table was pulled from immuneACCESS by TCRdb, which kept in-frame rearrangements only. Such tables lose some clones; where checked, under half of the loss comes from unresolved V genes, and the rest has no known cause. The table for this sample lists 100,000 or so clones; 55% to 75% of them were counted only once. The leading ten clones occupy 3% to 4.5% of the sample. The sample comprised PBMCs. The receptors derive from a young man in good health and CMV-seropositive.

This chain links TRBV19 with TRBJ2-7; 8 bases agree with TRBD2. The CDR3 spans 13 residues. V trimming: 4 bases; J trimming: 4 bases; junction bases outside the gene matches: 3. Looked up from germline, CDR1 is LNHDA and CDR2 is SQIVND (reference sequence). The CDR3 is CASSKQRGYEQYF. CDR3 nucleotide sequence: TGTGCCAGTAGTAAGCAGCGGGGGTACGAGCAGTACTTC.

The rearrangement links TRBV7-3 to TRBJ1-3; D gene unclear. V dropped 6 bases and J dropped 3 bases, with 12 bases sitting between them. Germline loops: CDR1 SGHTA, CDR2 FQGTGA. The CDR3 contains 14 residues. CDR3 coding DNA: TGTGCCAGCAGGTGGGGAGGCCGTGGAAACACCATATATTTT. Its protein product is CASRWGGRGNTIYF.

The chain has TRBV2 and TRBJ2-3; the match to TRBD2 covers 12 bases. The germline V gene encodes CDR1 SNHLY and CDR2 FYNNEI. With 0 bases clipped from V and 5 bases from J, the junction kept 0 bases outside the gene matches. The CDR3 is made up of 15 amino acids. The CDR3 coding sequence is TGTGCCAGCAGTGAAGCGACTAGCGGGGGAGATACGCAGTATTTT. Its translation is CASSEATSGGDTQYF.

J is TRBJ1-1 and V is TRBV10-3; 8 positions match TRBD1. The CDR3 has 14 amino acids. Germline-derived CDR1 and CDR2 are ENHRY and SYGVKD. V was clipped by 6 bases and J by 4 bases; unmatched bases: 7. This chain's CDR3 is CAIRTGAGGTEAFF. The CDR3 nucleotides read TGTGCCATCAGGACAGGGGCCGGGGGCACTGAAGCTTTCTTT.

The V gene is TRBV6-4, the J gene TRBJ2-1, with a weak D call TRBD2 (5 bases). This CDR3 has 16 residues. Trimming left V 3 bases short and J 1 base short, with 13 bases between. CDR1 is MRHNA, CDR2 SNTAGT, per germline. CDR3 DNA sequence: TGTGCCAGCAGTGAGGAGAGGAGGATTTCCTACAATGAGCAGTTCTTC. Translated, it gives CASSEERRISYNEQFF.

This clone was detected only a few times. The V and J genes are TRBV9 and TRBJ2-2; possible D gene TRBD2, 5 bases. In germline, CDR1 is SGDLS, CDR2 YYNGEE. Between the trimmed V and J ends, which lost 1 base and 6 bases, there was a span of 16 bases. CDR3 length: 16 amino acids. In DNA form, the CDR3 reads TGTGCCAGCAGCGTAACCACCTGGAGGCCTTCCGGGGAGCTGTTTTTT. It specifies CASSVTTWRPSGELFF.

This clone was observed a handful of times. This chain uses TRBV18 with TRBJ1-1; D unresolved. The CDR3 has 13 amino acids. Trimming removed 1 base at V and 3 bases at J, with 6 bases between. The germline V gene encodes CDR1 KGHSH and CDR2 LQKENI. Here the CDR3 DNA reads TGTGCCAGCTCACCACGGAGGGACACTGAAGCTTTCTTT. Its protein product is CASSPRRDTEAFF.

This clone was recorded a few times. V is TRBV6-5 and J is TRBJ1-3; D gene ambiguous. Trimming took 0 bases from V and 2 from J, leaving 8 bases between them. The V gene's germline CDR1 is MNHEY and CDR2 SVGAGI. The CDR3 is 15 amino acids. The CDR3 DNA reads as TGTGCCAGCAGTTACTCAGGGAGGGCTGGAAACACCATATATTTT. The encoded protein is CASSYSGRAGNTIYF.

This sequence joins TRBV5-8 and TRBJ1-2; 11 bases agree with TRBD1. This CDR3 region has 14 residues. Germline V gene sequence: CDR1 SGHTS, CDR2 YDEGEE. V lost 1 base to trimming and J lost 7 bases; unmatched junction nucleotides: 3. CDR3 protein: CASSLRTGGLGYTF. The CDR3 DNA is TGTGCCAGCAGCTTGAGGACAGGGGGCCTTGGCTACACCTTC.

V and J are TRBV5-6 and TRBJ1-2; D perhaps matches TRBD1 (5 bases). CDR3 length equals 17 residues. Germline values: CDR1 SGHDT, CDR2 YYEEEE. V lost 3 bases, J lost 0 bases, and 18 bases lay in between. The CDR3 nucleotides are TGTGCCAGCAGCTCCCCCCGGGGGGTAGTGGCTAACTATGGCTACACCTTC. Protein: CASSSPRGVVANYGYTF.

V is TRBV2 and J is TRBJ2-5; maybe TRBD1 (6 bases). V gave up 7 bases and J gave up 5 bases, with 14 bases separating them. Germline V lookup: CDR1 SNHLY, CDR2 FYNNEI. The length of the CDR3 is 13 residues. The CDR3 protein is CASTTDRWETQYF. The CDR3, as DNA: TGTGCCAGCACCACCGACAGGTGGGAGACCCAGTACTTC.

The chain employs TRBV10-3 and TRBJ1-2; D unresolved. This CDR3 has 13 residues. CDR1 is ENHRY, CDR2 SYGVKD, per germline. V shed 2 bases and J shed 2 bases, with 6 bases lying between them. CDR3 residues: CAISEGENYGYTF. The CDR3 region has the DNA TGTGCCATCAGTGAGGGAGAAAACTATGGCTACACCTTC.

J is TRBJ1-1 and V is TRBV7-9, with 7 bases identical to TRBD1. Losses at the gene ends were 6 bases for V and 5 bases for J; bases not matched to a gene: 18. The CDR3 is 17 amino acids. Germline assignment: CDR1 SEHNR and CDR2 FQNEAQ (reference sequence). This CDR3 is CASRAGTGAARKTEAFF. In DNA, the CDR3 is TGTGCCAGCAGGGCCGGAACAGGGGCGGCGAGGAAAACTGAAGCTTTCTTT.

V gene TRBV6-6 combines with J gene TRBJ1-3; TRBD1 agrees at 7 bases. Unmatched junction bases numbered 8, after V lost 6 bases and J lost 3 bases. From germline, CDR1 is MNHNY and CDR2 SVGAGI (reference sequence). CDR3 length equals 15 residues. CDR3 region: CASRPTGTGGNTIYF. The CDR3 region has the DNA TGTGCCAGCAGGCCGACAGGGACCGGTGGAAACACCATATATTTT.

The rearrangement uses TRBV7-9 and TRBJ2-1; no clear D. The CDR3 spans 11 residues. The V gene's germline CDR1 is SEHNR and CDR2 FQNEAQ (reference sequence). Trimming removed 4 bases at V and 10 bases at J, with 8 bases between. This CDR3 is CASSSTWEQFF. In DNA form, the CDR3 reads TGTGCCAGCAGCTCTACTTGGGAGCAGTTCTTC.

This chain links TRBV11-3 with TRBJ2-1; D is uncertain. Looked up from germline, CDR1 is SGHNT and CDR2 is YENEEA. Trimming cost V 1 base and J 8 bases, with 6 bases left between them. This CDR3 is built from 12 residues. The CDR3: CASSLVSDEQFF. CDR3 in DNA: TGTGCCAGCAGCTTAGTTTCGGATGAGCAGTTCTTC.

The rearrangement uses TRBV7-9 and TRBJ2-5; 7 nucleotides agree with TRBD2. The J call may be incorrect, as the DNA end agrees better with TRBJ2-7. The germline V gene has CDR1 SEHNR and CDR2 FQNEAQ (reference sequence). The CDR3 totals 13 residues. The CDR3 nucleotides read TGTGCCAGCAGCTTATCCGGGGGGAGCGAGCAGTACTTC. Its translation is CASSLSGGSEQYF.

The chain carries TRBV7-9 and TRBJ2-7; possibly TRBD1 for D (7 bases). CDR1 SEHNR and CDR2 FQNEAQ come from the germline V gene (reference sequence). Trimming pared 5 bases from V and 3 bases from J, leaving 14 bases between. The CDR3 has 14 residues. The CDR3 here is CASSLQGEDYEQYF. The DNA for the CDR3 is TGTGCCAGCAGCCTGCAGGGGGAGGACTACGAGCAGTACTTC.

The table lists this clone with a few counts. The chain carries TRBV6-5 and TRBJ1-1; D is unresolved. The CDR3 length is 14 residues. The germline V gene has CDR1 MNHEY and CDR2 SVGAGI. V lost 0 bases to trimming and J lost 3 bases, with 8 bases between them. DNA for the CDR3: TGTGCCAGCAGTTACTCGGTAGGAGACACTGAAGCTTTCTTT. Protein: CASSYSVGDTEAFF.

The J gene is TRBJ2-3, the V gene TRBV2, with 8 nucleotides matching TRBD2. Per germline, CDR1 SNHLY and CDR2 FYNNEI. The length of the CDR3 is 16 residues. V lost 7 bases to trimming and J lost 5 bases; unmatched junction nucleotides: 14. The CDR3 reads CASTTGRGARGDTQYF. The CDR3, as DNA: TGTGCCAGCACGACGGGGCGGGGGGCCAGGGGAGATACGCAGTATTTT.